This TCR beta chain was observed in a study of blood T cell repertoires in COVID-19. The authors' processing: Counts of nucleated cells, estimated from reference gene primer amplification, were obtained. Produced via immunoSEQ multiplex PCR; TCRdb's table is partial and in-frame only. V and J calls and clone size are copied from that table; D and trimming were computed from the DNA. The repertoire holds around 280,000 clones, with almost 90% as singletons. Per the germline V gene, CDR1 is GTSNPN and CDR2 is SVGIG (reference sequence). Deletions cut 4 bases from V and 5 bases from J, with 14 bases between. The CDR3 runs 13 residues.

This receptor was obtained from a woman younger than 30 with acute COVID-19. V usage is TRBV30 and J usage is TRBJ2-5; tentatively, D is TRBD2 (6 bases). The sample comprised PBMCs or T cells enriched from blood (not recorded which). In DNA form, the CDR3 reads TGTGCCTGGAAGGAGGGCCCTCGTGAGACCCAGTACTTC. Its protein is CAWKEGPRETQYF.